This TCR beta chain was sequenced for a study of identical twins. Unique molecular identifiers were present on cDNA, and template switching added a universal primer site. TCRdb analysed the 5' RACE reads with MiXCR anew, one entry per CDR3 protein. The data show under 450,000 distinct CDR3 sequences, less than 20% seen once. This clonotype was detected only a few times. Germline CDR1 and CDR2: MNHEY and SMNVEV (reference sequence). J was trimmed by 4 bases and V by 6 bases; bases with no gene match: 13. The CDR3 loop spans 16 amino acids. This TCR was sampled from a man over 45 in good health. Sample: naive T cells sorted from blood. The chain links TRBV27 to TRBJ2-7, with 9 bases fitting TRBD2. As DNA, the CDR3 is TGTGCCAGCAGCCGGATTACTAGCGGGTTAAATTACGAGCAGTACTTC. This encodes CASSRITSGLNYEQYF.